This T cell receptor beta chain originates from a study of beta chain features in type 1 diabetes. V was clipped by 3 bases and J by 2 bases; unmatched bases: 5. This CDR3 contains 14 residues. The germline CDR1 and CDR2 sequences are SGHRS and YFSETQ. cDNA synthesis used the whole RNA isolate, giving expressed TCRB sequences. An average of roughly 1 million reads was obtained from stem cell-like memory T cell samples. Produced via immunoSEQ multiplex PCR; TCRdb's table is partial and in-frame only. Among approximately 110,000 clones listed, approximately 37% were seen once. CD45RO/CCR7/CD25/CD127/CD95/CD27 staining was used to isolate CD4+ naive, central memory, regulatory and stem cell-like memory cells by sorting.

This clonotype was obtained from a woman between 18 and 29 years old in good health. Sequencing was performed on stem cell memory CD4+ T cells from blood. The rearrangement joins TRBV5-1 to TRBJ2-7; 7 bases are a match to TRBD1. The CDR3 DNA reads as TGCGCCAGCAGCTGGGGGACAGCGCCCTACGAGCAGTACTTC. It codes for CASSWGTAPYEQYF.